This TCR beta chain derives from a study of sequential checkpoint blockade in melanoma. With V trimmed by 7 bases and J by 8 bases, 13 bases remained unmatched. CDR3 length: 15 amino acids. Specified treatment: randomized to nivolumab then ipilimumab (arm A) or the reverse (arm B). There are many counts of this clone. TCRdb keeps only in-frame clones here, not all; method: immunoSEQ multiplex PCR. The sample lists nearly 2,500 clones; 15% were seen once. V gene TRBV6-7 combines with J gene TRBJ1-4; 7 bases align to TRBD1. TRBV6-7 is an ORF; its function is uncertain. This clonotype was obtained from a human donor with melanoma. Sample: tumor tissue (inferred from file names), taken from a patient given nivolumab and ipilimumab in sequence. CDR3 amino acids: CASIHGRRGHEKLFF. The CDR3 coding sequence is TGTGCCAGCATCCACGGTAGGAGGGGGCACGAAAAACTGTTTTTT.